The sequence of this T cell receptor beta chain was determined in a study of neoadjuvant anti-PD-1 for oral cavity cancer. Study conclusions and caveats: Greater tumor shrinkage accompanied bigger post-treatment sizes of preexisting clones.

Remarks on this clone: Its specificity is unknown.

Two replicates per tumor sample, mostly from about 5.2 ug of genomic DNA. The table came from immunoSEQ multiplex PCR; TCRdb's copy has only in-frame clones and leaves some out. The sample has thousands of clones; roughly 60% are singletons. Germline V gene sequence: CDR1 MNHEY, CDR2 SVGAGI. This CDR3 contains 15 residues. V lost 4 bases and J 4 bases, leaving 16 bases between the germline ends. Stage II-IVA oral cavity squamous cell carcinoma was new and untreated by systemic or radiation therapy. The V call is TRBV6-5, the J call TRBJ2-5; a possible D gene is TRBD2 (6 bases). This TCR came from a person aged 35-79 years with oral cavity squamous cell carcinoma. Specimen: tumor tissue, collected before nivolumab (anti-PD-1) treatment. In DNA form, the CDR3 reads TGTGCCAGCAGTTGGAGGGGAGAGGGGAGAGAGACCCAGTACTTC. Amino acid sequence: CASSWRGEGRETQYF.